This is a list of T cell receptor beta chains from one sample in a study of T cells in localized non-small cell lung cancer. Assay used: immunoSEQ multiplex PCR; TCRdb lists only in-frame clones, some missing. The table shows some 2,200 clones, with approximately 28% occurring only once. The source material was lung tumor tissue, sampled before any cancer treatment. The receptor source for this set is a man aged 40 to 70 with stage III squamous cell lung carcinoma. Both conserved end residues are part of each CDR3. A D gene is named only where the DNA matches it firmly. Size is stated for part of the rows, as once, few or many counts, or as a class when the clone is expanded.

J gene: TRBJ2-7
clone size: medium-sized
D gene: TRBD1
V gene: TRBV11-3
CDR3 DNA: TGTGCCAGCAGCCCGTTGGTGGACAGGGGGCAGGGGTTTTCCTACGAGCAGTACTTC
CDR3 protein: CASSPLVDRGQGFSYEQYF

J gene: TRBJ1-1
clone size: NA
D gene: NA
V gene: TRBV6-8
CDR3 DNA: TGTGCCAGCCTTTGGGGGGGGACTGAAGCTTTCTTT
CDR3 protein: CASLWGGTEAFF

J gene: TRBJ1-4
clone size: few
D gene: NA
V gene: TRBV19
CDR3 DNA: TGTGCCAGTAGTCCGGGCCCAGGGACTAATGAAAAACTGTTTTTT
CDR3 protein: CASSPGPGTNEKLFF

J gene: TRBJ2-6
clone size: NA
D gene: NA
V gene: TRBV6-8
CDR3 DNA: TGTGCCAGCGGATCAGGGCCTCTTTTGTCTGGGGCCAACGTCCTGACTTTC
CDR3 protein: CASGSGPLLSGANVLTF

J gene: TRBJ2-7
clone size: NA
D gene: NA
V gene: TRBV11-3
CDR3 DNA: TGTGCCAGCAGTCAAGGGGAGGTCCACTACGAGCAGTACTTC
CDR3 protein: CASSQGEVHYEQYF

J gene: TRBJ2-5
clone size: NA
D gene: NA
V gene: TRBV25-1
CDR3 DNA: TGTGCCAGCAGTGAACTCAGGGGACGTATAGAGACCCAGTACTTC
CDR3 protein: CASSELRGRIETQYF

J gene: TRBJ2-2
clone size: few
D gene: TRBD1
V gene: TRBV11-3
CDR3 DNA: TGTGCCAGCAGCGCCAGGACAGGGGCTGGCGGGGAGCTGTTTTTT
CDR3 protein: CASSARTGAGGELFF

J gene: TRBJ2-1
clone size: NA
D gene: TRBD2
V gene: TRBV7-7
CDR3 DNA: TGTGCTAGCAGCTTTGGACTAGCTGGGTCGGATGAGCAGTTCTTC
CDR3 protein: CASSFGLAGSDEQFF

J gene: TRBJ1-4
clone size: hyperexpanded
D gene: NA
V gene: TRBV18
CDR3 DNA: TGTGCCAGCTCACCGGGACGGAATGAAAAACTGTTTTTT
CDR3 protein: CASSPGRNEKLFF

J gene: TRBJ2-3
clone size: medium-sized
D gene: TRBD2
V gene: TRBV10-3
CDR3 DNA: TGTGCCATCAGTGAGTTCTCGGGGGGGACTAGCACAGATACGCAGTATTTT
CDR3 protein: CAISEFSGGTSTDTQYF

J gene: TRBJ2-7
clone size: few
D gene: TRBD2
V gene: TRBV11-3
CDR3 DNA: TGTGCCAGCAGCTTAGGGGGAGGGGCGCACTACGAGCAGTACTTC
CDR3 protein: CASSLGGGAHYEQYF

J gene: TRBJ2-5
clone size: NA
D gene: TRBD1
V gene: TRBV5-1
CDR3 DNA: TGCGCCAGCAGCTTGGCCTTCGGGACAGGGGTGGAGACCCAGTACTTC
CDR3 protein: CASSLAFGTGVETQYF

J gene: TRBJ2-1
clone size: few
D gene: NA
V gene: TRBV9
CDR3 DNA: TGTGCCAGCAGCGTAGGGCCAGCGAGCGCCTACAATGAGCAGTTCTTC
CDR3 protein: CASSVGPASAYNEQFF

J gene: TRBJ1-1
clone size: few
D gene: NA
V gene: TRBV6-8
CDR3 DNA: TGTGCCAGCAGTTACTTGGGGTCGAACACTGAAGCTTTCTTT
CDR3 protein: CASSYLGSNTEAFF

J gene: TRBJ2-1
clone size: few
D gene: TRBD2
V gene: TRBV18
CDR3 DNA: TGTGCCAGCTCACCTGCCCTCCTAGGACTAGCGGGAGGCGTTGAGCAGTTCTTC
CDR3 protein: CASSPALLGLAGGVEQFF

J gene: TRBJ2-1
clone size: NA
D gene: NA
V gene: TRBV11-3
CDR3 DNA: TGTGCCAGCAGCGCCGGGTCGGGGGCCAACAATGAGCAGTTCTTC
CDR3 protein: CASSAGSGANNEQFF

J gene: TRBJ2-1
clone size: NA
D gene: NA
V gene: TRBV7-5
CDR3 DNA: TGTGCCAGCAGTCCAACCCGAGTCTCCTACAATGAGCAGTTCTTC
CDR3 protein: CASSPTRVSYNEQFF

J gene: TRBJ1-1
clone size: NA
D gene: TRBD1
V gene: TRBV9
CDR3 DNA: TGTGCCAGCAGTGCGATGACAGGGCGCACTGAAGCTTTCTTT
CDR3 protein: CASSAMTGRTEAFF

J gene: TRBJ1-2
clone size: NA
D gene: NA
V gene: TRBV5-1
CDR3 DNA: TGCGCCAGCAGCTTAAACCGGGACCACCCCTATGGCTACACCTTC
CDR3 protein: CASSLNRDHPYGYTF

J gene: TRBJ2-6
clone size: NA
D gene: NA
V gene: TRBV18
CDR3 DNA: TGTGCCAGCTCACCACCGTCCCGGCCTGGGGCCAACGTCCTGACTTTC
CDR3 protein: CASSPPSRPGANVLTF

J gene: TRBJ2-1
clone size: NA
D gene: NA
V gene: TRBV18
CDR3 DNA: TGTGCCAGCTCCCGGTTGGGGGGGCTCAACGAGCAGTTCTTC
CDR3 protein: CASSRLGGLNEQFF

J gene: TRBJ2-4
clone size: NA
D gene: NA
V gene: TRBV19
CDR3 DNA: TGTGCCACATCCGGGGGTTCGGGTTTAAACATTCAGTACTTC
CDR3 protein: CATSGGSGLNIQYF

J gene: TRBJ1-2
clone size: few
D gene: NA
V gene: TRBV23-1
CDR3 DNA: TGCGCCAGCAGCTTTCAACAGAACTATGGCTACACCTTC
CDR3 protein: CASSFQQNYGYTF

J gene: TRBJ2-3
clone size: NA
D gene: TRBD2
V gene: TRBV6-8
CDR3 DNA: TGTGCCATCAGCCCTACTAGCGGGGACGGAGATACGCAGTATTTT
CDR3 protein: CAISPTSGDGDTQYF

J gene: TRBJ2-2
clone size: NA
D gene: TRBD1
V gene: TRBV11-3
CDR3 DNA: TGTGCCAGCAGCTCACAGGGGAGTAGCACCGGGGAGCTGTTTTTT
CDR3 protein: CASSSQGSSTGELFF

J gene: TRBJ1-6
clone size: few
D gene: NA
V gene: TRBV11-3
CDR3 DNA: TGTGCCAGCAGCTTAGGAGGCGGGGGACGCCCGTCTCCCCTCCACTTT
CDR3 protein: CASSLGGGGRPSPLHF

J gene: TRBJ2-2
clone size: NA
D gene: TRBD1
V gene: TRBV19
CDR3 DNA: TGTGCCAGTAGTATGATCGCAGGGGGATCGGGGGAGCTGTTTTTT
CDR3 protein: CASSMIAGGSGELFF

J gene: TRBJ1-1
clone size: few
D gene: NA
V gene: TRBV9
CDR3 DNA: TGTGCCAGCAGCGTAGCCCCGGTGGGCACTGAAGCTTTCTTT
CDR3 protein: CASSVAPVGTEAFF

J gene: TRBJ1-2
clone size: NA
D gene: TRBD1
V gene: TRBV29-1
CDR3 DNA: TGCAGCGTTGAGCCCTCGACAGGGAGGGGCTACACCTTC
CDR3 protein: CSVEPSTGRGYTF

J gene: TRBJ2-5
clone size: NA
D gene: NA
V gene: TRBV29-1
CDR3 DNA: TGCAGCGTTCCCCCGATGGGGATGTGGGAGACCCAGTACTTC
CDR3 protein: CSVPPMGMWETQYF

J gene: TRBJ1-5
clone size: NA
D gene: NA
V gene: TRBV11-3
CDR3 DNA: TGTGCCAGCAGCTTGGCTGGGGTTGAACAGCCCCAGCATTTT
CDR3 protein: CASSLAGVEQPQHF

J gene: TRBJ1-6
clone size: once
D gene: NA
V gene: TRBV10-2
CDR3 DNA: TGCGCCAGCAGTTCCGACTATAATTCACCCCTCCACTTT
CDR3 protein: CASSSDYNSPLHF

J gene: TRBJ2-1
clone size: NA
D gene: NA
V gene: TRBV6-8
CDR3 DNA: TGTGCCACCTCGAGGAAGACGTCCCTCTCCTACAATGAGCAGTTCTTC
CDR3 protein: CATSRKTSLSYNEQFF

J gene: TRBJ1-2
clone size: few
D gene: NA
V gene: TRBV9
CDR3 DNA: TGTGCCAGCAGTGATTTCTACAGGTGGAACTATGGCTACACCTTC
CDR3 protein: CASSDFYRWNYGYTF

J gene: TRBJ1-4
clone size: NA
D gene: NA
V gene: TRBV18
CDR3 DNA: TGTGCCAGCTCACTCATAAGAGGGAATGAAAAACTGTTTTTT
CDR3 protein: CASSLIRGNEKLFF

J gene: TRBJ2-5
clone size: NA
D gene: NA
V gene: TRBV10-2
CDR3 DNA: TGCGCCAGCGCGCCTCAGGGAGAGACCCAGTACTTC
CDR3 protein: CASAPQGETQYF

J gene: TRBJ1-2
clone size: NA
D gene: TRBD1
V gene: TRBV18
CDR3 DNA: TGTGCCAGCTCACCCGACAGGGGAAATGGCTACACCTTC
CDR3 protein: CASSPDRGNGYTF

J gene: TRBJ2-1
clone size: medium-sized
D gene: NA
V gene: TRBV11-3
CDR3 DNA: TGTGCCAGCAGCTTGGCAGGGCGATACAGGCCAGCTAACTACAATGAGCAGTTCTTC
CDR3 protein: CASSLAGRYRPANYNEQFF

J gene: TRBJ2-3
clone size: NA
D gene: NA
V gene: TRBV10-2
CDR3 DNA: TGCGCCAGCAGTGCTAACCTGGTTTTTGCAGATACGCAGTATTTT
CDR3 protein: CASSANLVFADTQYF

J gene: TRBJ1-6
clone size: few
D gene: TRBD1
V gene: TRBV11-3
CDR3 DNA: TGTGCCAGCAGCTTAGACAGGGGGCCCAATTCACCCCTCCACTTT
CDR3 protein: CASSLDRGPNSPLHF

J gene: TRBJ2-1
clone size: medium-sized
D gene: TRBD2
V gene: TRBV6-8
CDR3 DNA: TGTGCCAGCAAGCGGGACCTCTCCTACAATGAGCAGTTCTTC
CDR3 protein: CASKRDLSYNEQFF

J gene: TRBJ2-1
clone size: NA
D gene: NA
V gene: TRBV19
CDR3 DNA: TGTGCCAGTATCCCGCCGGGGAGCTCCTACAATGAGCAGTTCTTC
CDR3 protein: CASIPPGSSYNEQFF

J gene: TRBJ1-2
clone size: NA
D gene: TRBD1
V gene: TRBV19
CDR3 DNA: TGTGCCAGTAGACGGGACAGAGGGATCTATGGCTACACCTTC
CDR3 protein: CASRRDRGIYGYTF

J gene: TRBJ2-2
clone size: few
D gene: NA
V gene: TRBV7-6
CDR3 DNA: TGTGCCAGCAGCTTATATCAGGGACCCACCGGGGAGCTGTTTTTT
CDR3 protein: CASSLYQGPTGELFF

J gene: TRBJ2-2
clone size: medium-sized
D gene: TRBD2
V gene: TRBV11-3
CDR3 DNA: TGTGCCAGCAGCTCCATAGCGGGGAACACCGGGGAGCTGTTTTTT
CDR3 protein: CASSSIAGNTGELFF

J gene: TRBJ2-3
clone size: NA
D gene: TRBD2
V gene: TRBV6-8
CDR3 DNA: TGTGCCAGCAGTGGGCGGACTAGCAGTAGCACAGATACGCAGTATTTT
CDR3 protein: CASSGRTSSSTDTQYF

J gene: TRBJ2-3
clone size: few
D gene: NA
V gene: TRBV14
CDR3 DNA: TGTGCCAGCAATGGGAACACAGATACGCAGTATTTT
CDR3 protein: CASNGNTDTQYF

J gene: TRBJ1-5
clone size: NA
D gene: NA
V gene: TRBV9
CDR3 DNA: TGTGCCAGCAGCGTAGGGGGCTATAGCAATCAGCCCCAGCATTTT
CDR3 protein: CASSVGGYSNQPQHF

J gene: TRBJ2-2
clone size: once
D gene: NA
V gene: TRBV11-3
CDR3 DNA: TGTGCCAGCAGCCGAGGGATGAACACCGGGGAGCTGTTTTTT
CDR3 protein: CASSRGMNTGELFF

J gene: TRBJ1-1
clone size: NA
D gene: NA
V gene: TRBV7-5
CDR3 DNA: TGTGCCAGCAGCAATACGGACAGGGTGGCCACTGAAGCTTTCTTT
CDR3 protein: CASSNTDRVATEAFF

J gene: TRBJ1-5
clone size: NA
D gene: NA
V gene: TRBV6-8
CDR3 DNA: TGTGCCAGCAGAACCCCCCTGAGCCCCAATCAGCCCCAGCATTTT
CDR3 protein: CASRTPLSPNQPQHF

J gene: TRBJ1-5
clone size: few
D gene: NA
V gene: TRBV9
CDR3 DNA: TGTGCCAGTAGGGTTGGGTCTAGCAATCAGCCCCAGCATTTT
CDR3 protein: CASRVGSSNQPQHF

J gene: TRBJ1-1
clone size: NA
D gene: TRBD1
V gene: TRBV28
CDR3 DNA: TGTGCCAGCAGTCCCCGGACAGGGGGGAGGACTGAAGCTTTCTTT
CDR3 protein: CASSPRTGGRTEAFF

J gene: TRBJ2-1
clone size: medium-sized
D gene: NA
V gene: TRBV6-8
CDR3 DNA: TGTGCCAGCAGTGATAACAGCCAACCCCCCTACAATGAGCAGTTCTTC
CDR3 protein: CASSDNSQPPYNEQFF

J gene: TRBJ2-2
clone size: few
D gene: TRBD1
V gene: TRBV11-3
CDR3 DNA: TGTGCCAGCAGTACGGGACAGAGGACCGGGGAGCTGTTTTTT
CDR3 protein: CASSTGQRTGELFF

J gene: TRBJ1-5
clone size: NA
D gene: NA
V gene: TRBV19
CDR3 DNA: TGTGCCAGTAGAAGGGACGCCGCCCAGCCCCAGCATTTT
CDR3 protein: CASRRDAAQPQHF